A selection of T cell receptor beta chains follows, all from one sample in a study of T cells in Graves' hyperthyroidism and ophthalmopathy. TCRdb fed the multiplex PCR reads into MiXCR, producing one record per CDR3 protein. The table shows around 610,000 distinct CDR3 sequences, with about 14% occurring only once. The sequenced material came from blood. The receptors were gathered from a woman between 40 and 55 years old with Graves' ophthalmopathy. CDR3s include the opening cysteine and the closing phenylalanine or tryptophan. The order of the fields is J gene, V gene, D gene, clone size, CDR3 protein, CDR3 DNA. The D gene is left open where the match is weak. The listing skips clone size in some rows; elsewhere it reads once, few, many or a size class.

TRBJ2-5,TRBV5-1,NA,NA,CASSSAQQETQYF,TGCGCCAGCAGCTCGGCTCAGCAAGAGACCCAGTACTTC
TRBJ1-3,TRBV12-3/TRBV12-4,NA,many,CASSIQGGFGNTIYF,TGTGCCAGCAGTATCCAAGGGGGGTTTGGAAACACCATATATTTT
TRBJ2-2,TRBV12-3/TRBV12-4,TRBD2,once,CASIAGANTGELFF,TGTGCCAGCATTGCGGGGGCGAACACCGGGGAGCTGTTTTTT
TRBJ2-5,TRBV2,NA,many,CASSGGREETQYF,TGTGCCAGCAGTGGAGGGCGGGAAGAGACCCAGTACTTC
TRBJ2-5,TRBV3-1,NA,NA,CASSQTGDSQETQYF,TGTGCCAGCAGCCAGACGGGGGACAGTCAAGAGACCCAGTACTTC
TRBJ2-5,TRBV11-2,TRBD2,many,CASSLGSGSPQETQYF,TGTGCCAGCAGCTTAGGGAGCGGGAGCCCCCAAGAGACCCAGTACTTC
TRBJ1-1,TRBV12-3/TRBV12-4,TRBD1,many,CASSTMGQGSTEAFF,TGTGCCAGCAGTACTATGGGACAGGGAAGCACTGAAGCTTTCTTT
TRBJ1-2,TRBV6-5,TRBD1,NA,CASSYLGQDNYGYTF,TGTGCCAGCAGTTACTTGGGACAGGATAACTATGGCTACACCTTC
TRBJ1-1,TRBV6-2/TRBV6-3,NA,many,CASSKIQGNTEAFF,TGTGCCAGCAGCAAAATACAGGGGAACACTGAAGCTTTCTTT
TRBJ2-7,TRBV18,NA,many,CASSPGPLSGEQYF,TGTGCCAGCTCACCGGGACCTCTGTCGGGTGAGCAGTACTTC
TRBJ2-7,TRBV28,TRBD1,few,CASSFPMSGTGVDEQYF,TGTGCCAGCAGTTTTCCTATGTCGGGGACAGGGGTAGACGAGCAGTACTTC
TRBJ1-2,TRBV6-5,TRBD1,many,CASRKTGLDYGYTF,TGTGCCAGCAGAAAGACAGGGCTGGACTATGGCTACACCTTC